This entry describes one T cell receptor beta chain. The CDR3 is made up of 12 amino acids. Adults between roughly 18 and 95 years of age took part from under 30 US areas. Clinical history as reported by participants underpinned cohort assignment. Recovered status in Cohort 3 required two negative PCRs, clearance, or symptom resolution. The entry originates in a study of blood T cell repertoires in COVID-19. Study in general: PBMCs, B-cell-depleted T cells, or T cells were the source of the cDNA or gDNA that made up the material.

The data were produced by immunoSEQ multiplex PCR, yet TCRdb's version contains in-frame clones alone and is incomplete. Among about 150,000 clones, around four fifths were seen once, and the ten largest hold roughly 6.2%. This chain uses TRBV21-1 with TRBJ1-2. TRBV21-1 is classified as a pseudogene. The sequence was collected from a woman in her 40s who had recovered from COVID-19. Sequencing was done on a sample of PBMCs or T cells enriched from blood (not recorded which). The CDR3 region has the DNA TGTGCCACCCCTGCGGGGGGCCGGGGCTACACCTTC. Protein product: CATPAGGRGYTF.